Given below is one T cell receptor beta chain in context. TCRdb reanalysed the RT-PCR reads using MiXCR and keeps one entry per CDR3 protein. Of about 680,000 distinct CDR3 sequences in the sample, around 14% are singletons; the top ten hold about 3.6%. The CDR3 contains 14 residues. J gave up 4 bases and V 6 bases, and 6 bases lay outside the gene matches. Germline-derived CDR1 and CDR2 are KGHSH and LQKENI. The genes are TRBV18 and TRBJ2-5; 9 nucleotides line up with TRBD2. The source is a female donor in good health, serving as a healthy control. The sample comprised memory CD4+ T cells from blood. The CDR3 loop is CASSPTSGAETQYF. The CDR3 DNA sequence: TGTGCCAGCTCGCCGACTAGCGGAGCAGAGACCCAGTACTTC.